The 30 T cell receptor beta chains below were found in one sample sequenced in a study of OX40 agonist ivuxolimab in advanced cancers. Clones were read by immunoSEQ multiplex PCR, and TCRdb kept only the in-frame ones, dropping some. The profile shows almost 70,000 clones, about 89% of them singletons. The specimen was CD4+ or CD8+ T cells sorted from blood, collected in a trial of the OX40 agonist ivuxolimab. The receptors were gathered from an adult with an advanced solid tumor such as melanoma, head and neck, liver or kidney cancer.

This chain links TRBV11-3 with TRBJ1-1; 7 bases line up with TRBD1. The CDR3 totals 14 residues. Germline trimming cut 4 bases from V and 1 base from J; bases unmatched to any gene: 3. The germline V gene encodes CDR1 SGHNT and CDR2 YENEEA. The CDR3 is CASSSGQTNTEAFF. The DNA for the CDR3 is TGTGCCAGCAGCTCGGGACAGACGAACACTGAAGCTTTCTTT.

The chain is built from TRBV30 and TRBJ2-2; 9 bases line up with TRBD2. Looked up from germline, CDR1 is GTSNPN and CDR2 is SVGIG (reference sequence). The CDR3 sequence is 14 residues long. J was trimmed by 5 bases and V by 2 bases; bases with no gene match: 3. The CDR3 bases are TGTGCCTGGAGTATTAGCGGGAGAACCGGGGAGCTGTTTTTT. Its protein is CAWSISGRTGELFF.

The rearrangement joins TRBV7-6 to TRBJ2-3; no clear D. V was trimmed by 4 bases and J by 3 bases, leaving 8 bases between them. The germline V gene encodes CDR1 SGHVS and CDR2 FNYEAQ. The CDR3 is made up of 13 amino acids. Here the CDR3 DNA reads TGTGCCAGCAGCTCCCCCCCAACAGATACGCAGTATTTT. This encodes CASSSPPTDTQYF.

Only one count was recorded for this clone. The chain is built from TRBV19 and TRBJ2-7, with 7 bases aligning to TRBD1. Trimming cost V 5 bases and J 0 bases; bases outside gene matches: 7. The CDR3 contains 15 residues. Per the germline V gene, CDR1 is LNHDA and CDR2 is SQIVND (reference sequence). This chain's CDR3 is CASSQPGQSSYEQYF. In DNA, the CDR3 is TGTGCCAGTAGTCAACCGGGACAGAGCTCCTACGAGCAGTACTTC.

CDR3 bases: TGTGCCAGCAGTTACGACAGGGGCTATGGCTACACCTTC. As protein: CASSYDRGYGYTF. The chain has TRBV6-6 and TRBJ1-2; 8 bases line up with TRBD1. Trimming cost V 2 bases and J 4 bases; bases outside gene matches: 0. Germline lookup yields CDR1 MNHNY and CDR2 SVGAGI (reference sequence). The CDR3 length is 13 residues.

J is TRBJ1-2 and V is TRBV6-1; D ambiguous. CDR1 is MNHNS and CDR2 is SASEGT in the germline V gene. The CDR3 is 15 residues long. The V gene lost 0 bases and the J gene lost 2 bases, with 10 bases spanning the gap. DNA of the CDR3: TGTGCCAGCAGTGAAGCGACAACGCGGAACTATGGCTACACCTTC. Translation: CASSEATTRNYGYTF.

The chain combines TRBV2 with TRBJ2-5; D gene unclear. V lost 4 bases to trimming and J lost 1 base, with 10 bases between them. The germline CDR1 and CDR2 sequences are SNHLY and FYNNEI. The CDR3 sequence is 14 residues long. This chain's CDR3 is CASSGRRAQETQYF. CDR3 nucleotides: TGTGCCAGCAGTGGGAGACGGGCCCAAGAGACCCAGTACTTC.

The V gene is TRBV11-2, the J gene TRBJ2-3; D is undetermined. In germline, CDR1 is SGHAT, CDR2 FQNNGV. Trimming took off 0 bases at V and 3 bases at J, with 10 bases between the two ends. The CDR3 spans 15 residues. The CDR3 DNA is TGTGCCAGCAGCTTAGATCAGGATACTACAGATACGCAGTATTTT. Its translation is CASSLDQDTTDTQYF.

The CDR3 loop is CASSLFTGVAHEQYF. For the CDR3, the DNA is TGTGCCAGCAGTTTATTTACCGGGGTTGCCCACGAGCAGTACTTC. The chain recombines TRBV28 with TRBJ2-7, with D possibly TRBD2 on 5 matching bases. The germline V and J ends were trimmed by 1 base and 5 bases, with 15 bases remaining between them. Germline-derived CDR1 and CDR2 are MDHEN and SYDVKM. The CDR3 covers 15 residues.

There are a few counts of this clone. This likely traces to a read error, being one base from a far larger clone. J is TRBJ1-1 and V is TRBV10-1; D is undetermined. Per germline, CDR1 WNHNN and CDR2 SYGVQD (reference sequence). The CDR3 consists of 13 residues. CDR3 nucleotide sequence: TGCGCCCGCAGTCCACGGGGTGACACTGAAGCTTTCTTT. Its protein is CARSPRGDTEAFF.

The chain has TRBV7-8 and TRBJ1-2; D remains unclear. Germline V gene sequence: CDR1 SGHVS, CDR2 FQNEAQ. The CDR3 loop spans 15 amino acids. V was pared by 5 bases and J by 0 bases, with 13 bases between. CDR3 sequence reads: CASSPGREANYGYTF. As DNA, the CDR3 is TGTGCCAGCAGCCCCGGGAGAGAAGCTAACTATGGCTACACCTTC. The whole variable domain, filled in from reference TRBV7-8 and TRBJ1-2, reads GAGVSQSPRYKVAKRGQDVALRCDPISGHVSLFWYQQALGQGPEFLTYFQNEAQLDKSGLPSDRFFAERPEGSVSTLKIQRTQQEDSAVYLCASSPGREANYGYTFGSGTRLTVV.

This chain links TRBV28 with TRBJ1-2; no clear D. This CDR3 is 12 amino acids long. Trimming removed 4 bases at V and 9 bases at J, with 12 bases between. Germline CDR1 and CDR2: MDHEN and SYDVKM. The CDR3 reads CASSSGMFSYTF. The CDR3 coding sequence is TGTGCCAGCAGTTCTGGGATGTTTAGCTACACCTTC.

The chain carries TRBV28 and TRBJ1-4; 9 positions agree with TRBD1. Germline V gene data show CDR1 as MDHEN and CDR2 as SYDVKM. V was pared by 5 bases and J by 8 bases, with 9 bases of the junction left unmatched. CDR3 length: 15 amino acids. CDR3 amino acids: CASSDRSTGGEKLFF. In DNA, the CDR3 is TGTGCCAGCAGTGACCGGTCGACAGGGGGAGAAAAACTGTTTTTT. The full variable domain, completed using reference TRBV28 and TRBJ1-4, is DVKVTQSSRYLVKRTGEKVFLECVQDMDHENMFWYRQDPGLGLRLIYFSYDVKMKEKGDIPEGYSVSREKKERFSLILESASTNQTSMYLCASSDRSTGGEKLFFGSGTQLSVL.

This clone occurred once. V usage is TRBV9 and J usage is TRBJ2-1, with 7 nucleotides matching TRBD2. The CDR3 has 15 residues. Germline CDR1 is SGDLS and CDR2 is YYNGEE. V dropped 4 bases and J dropped 8; count of bases not matched to a gene: 12. The CDR3 nucleotides read TGTGCCAGCAGCCCGGCTAGCGGTGCAGTGGATGAGCAGTTCTTC. Translating it yields CASSPASGAVDEQFF.

On this clone itself: The junction differs from germline at one of its ends, possibly a read error. The same CDR3 is also encoded by other DNA sequences in this sample. The chain links TRBV2 to TRBJ2-3; D call uncertain. This CDR3 has 12 amino acids. CDR1 and CDR2 from the germline V gene are SNHLY and FYNNEI. The CDR3 loop reads CASSPTGRTVFF. The CDR3 DNA reads TGTGCCAGCAGTCCTACCGGAAGGACGGTCTTTTTT.

The genes are TRBV9 and TRBJ2-2; 7 nucleotides agree with TRBD1. Germline trimming cut 0 bases from V and 2 bases from J; bases unmatched to any gene: 1. The CDR3 sequence is 15 residues long. Germline-derived CDR1 and CDR2 are SGDLS and YYNGEE. DNA for the CDR3: TGTGCCAGCAGCGTAGGACAGGGAAACACCGGGGAGCTGTTTTTT. It translates to CASSVGQGNTGELFF.

V usage is TRBV21-1 and J usage is TRBJ2-7; the D segment call TRBD1 is taken from the table without a DNA check. TRBV21-1 is annotated as a pseudogene. This CDR3 has 17 amino acids. The CDR3 here is CASSTDDRGTTRYEQYF. In DNA form, the CDR3 reads TGTGCCAGCAGCACAGACGACAGGGGGACGACTCGCTACGAGCAGTACTTC.

This clone was recorded once. The chain couples TRBV30 to TRBJ2-5; TRBD2 might be the D (6 bases). Germline CDR1 reads GTSNPN; CDR2 reads SVGIG (reference sequence). There are 11 residues in the CDR3. V was cut by 3 bases and J by 9 bases, with 11 bases left in between. The CDR3 DNA sequence: TGTGCCTGGAGGTATGGAGGGGCCCAGTACTTC. Protein product: CAWRYGGAQYF.

The V and J genes are TRBV6-6 and TRBJ2-5; D not certain. CDR3 length: 9 residues. Germline V gene sequence: CDR1 MNHNY, CDR2 SVGAGI (reference sequence). Trimming removed 11 bases from V and 8 bases from J, with 9 bases in between. The CDR3 coding sequence is TGTGCCCGAACTGAAACCCAGTACTTC. It specifies CARTETQYF.

On this clone: A read error may account for a junction end that differs from germline. The CDR3 sequence: CASSISGRGGELFF. CDR3 bases: TGTGCTAGCAGCATTAGCGGGAGAGGCGGGGAGCTGTTTTTT. The chain employs TRBV7-7 and TRBJ2-2, with 9 bases that match TRBD2. Germline lookup yields CDR1 SSHAT and CDR2 FNYEAQ (reference sequence). This CDR3 is 14 amino acids long.

J is TRBJ2-1 and V is TRBV7-9; D possibly matches TRBD1 or TRBD2 (5 bases each). Between the trimmed V and J ends, which lost 4 bases and 0 bases, there was a span of 13 bases. This CDR3 is built from 16 residues. CDR1 is SEHNR and CDR2 is FQNEAQ in the germline V gene (reference sequence). CDR3 sequence reads: CASSSGTSSSYNEQFF. CDR3 in DNA: TGTGCCAGCAGCTCTGGGACCTCGAGCTCCTACAATGAGCAGTTCTTC.

A single count supports this clone. The CDR3 protein is CASSYWRGSYEQYF. The CDR3 DNA sequence: TGTGCCAGCAGTTACTGGCGGGGCTCCTACGAGCAGTACTTC. V and J are TRBV6-5 and TRBJ2-7; possible D gene TRBD2, 6 bases. Germline CDR1 reads MNHEY; CDR2 reads SVGAGI. V lost 1 base to trimming and J lost 0 bases, with 7 bases between them. CDR3 length: 14 amino acids.

This chain connects TRBV7-3 to TRBJ2-5; D may correspond to TRBD1 or TRBD2 (6 bases each). Germline V CDR1 and CDR2: SGHTA, FQGTGA. Trimming took 5 bases from V and 2 from J, leaving 15 bases between them. This CDR3 has 15 amino acids. CDR3 sequence reads: CASSGGTLGQETQYF. DNA for the CDR3: TGTGCCAGCAGCGGCGGGACACTTGGTCAAGAGACCCAGTACTTC.

The CDR3 coding sequence is TGTGCCAGCTCACCATTCGACGGGAGCTCTGGAAACACCATATATTTT. As protein: CASSPFDGSSGNTIYF. The V gene is TRBV18, the J gene TRBJ1-3; D ambiguous. This CDR3 spans 16 amino acids. Germline CDR1 KGHSH, CDR2 LQKENI. V was cut by 2 bases and J by 0 bases, with 11 bases left in between.

This clone was seen a single time. The chain is built from TRBV6-6 and TRBJ1-4; unclear D gene. The V end was cut by 8 bases, the J end by 0 bases, with 16 bases between. This CDR3 is built from 16 residues. Germline CDR1 MNHNY, CDR2 SVGAGI (reference sequence). In nucleotides, the CDR3 is TGTGCCAGCTCCACTGGCCGGGTCTCAACTAATGAAAAACTGTTTTTT. Translation: CASSTGRVSTNEKLFF.

This sequence joins TRBV2 and TRBJ1-3; 8 bases fit TRBD1. This CDR3 contains 16 residues. J was trimmed by 4 bases and V by 7 bases; bases with no gene match: 12. Germline assignment: CDR1 SNHLY and CDR2 FYNNEI. The CDR3 sequence: CASKNAGTGLGNTIYF. CDR3 bases: TGTGCCAGCAAGAATGCCGGGACAGGTTTAGGAAACACCATATATTTT.

The chain links TRBV7-2 to TRBJ2-3, with 10 bases identical to TRBD2. The length of the CDR3 is 15 residues. The V gene's germline CDR1 is SGHTA and CDR2 FQGNSA. The J segment lost 5 bases and the V segment lost 2 bases, leaving 4 bases of the junction unmatched. CDR3 sequence reads: CASSLTSGIGDTQYF. CDR3 bases: TGTGCCAGCAGCTTAACTAGCGGGATCGGAGATACGCAGTATTTT.

The chain employs TRBV11-2 and TRBJ2-7, with a possible D match to TRBD2 (5 bases). This CDR3 has 16 residues. The V and J ends lost 1 base and 0 bases respectively, with 13 bases between them. CDR1 and CDR2 from the germline V gene are SGHAT and FQNNGV. The CDR3 reads CASSLGSAASSYEQYF. The CDR3 bases are TGTGCCAGCAGCTTAGGGTCAGCGGCTAGCTCCTACGAGCAGTACTTC.

The chain couples TRBV10-3 to TRBJ2-4; no clear D gene. The CDR3 is 15 residues long. V was cut by 1 base and J by 0 bases, with 7 bases left in between. Germline V CDR1 and CDR2: ENHRY, SYGVKD. The CDR3, as DNA: TGTGCCATCAGTGAGTTCGAGGTAGCCAAAAACATTCAGTACTTC. It specifies CAISEFEVAKNIQYF.

This clone was observed a handful of times. The chain couples TRBV6-1 to TRBJ1-5, with D unresolved. Germline values: CDR1 MNHNS, CDR2 SASEGT. The V gene lost 6 bases and the J gene lost 0 bases, with 3 bases spanning the gap. The length of the CDR3 is 12 residues. CDR3 protein: CASSHSNQPQHF. The CDR3 DNA sequence: TGTGCCAGCAGCCATAGCAATCAGCCCCAGCATTTT.